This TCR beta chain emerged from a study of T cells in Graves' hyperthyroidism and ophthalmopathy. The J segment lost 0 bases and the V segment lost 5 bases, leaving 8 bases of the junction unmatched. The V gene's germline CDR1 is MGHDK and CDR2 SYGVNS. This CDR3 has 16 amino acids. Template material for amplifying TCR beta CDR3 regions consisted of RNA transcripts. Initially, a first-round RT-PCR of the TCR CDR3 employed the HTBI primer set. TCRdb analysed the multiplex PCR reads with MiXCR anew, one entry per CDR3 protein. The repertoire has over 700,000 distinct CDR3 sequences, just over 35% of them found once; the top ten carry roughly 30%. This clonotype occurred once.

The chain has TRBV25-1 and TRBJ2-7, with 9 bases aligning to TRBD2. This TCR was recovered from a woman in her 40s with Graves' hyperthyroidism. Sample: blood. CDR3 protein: CASSKGSGSYSYEQYF. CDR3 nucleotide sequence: TGTGCCAGCAGTAAAGGTAGCGGGAGCTACTCCTACGAGCAGTACTTC.